Only a few counts were recorded for the clone carrying this TCR beta chain. Its antigen is unknown. TCRdb re-called the 5' RACE reads through MiXCR, storing one row per CDR3 protein. The sample holds about 340,000 distinct CDR3 sequences, 9.5% to 15% seen once. This record belongs to a study of T cells after yellow fever vaccination. Across the whole study: Each low-cell-number fraction was prepared by means of SMART-Seq v4 Ultra Low Input. Findings of the study overall: CD4 and CD8 compartments shared a small share of clonotypes.

Germline CDR1 and CDR2: SGHRS and YFSETQ. Deletions cut 4 bases from V and 2 bases from J, with 7 bases between. The CDR3 spans 13 residues. The genes are TRBV5-1 and TRBJ1-5; D ambiguous. The receptor's source is a man aged 18-30 years who received the YFV17D yellow fever vaccine. Sequencing was performed on CD4+ T cells sorted from PBMCs, taken 15 days after the yellow fever booster vaccination. The CDR3 spells CASSVEGNQPQHF. CDR3 in DNA: TGCGCCAGCAGCGTGGAGGGCAATCAGCCCCAGCATTTT.